A single sample gave rise to the 4 T cell receptor beta chains below, sequenced in a study of T cells in Graves' hyperthyroidism and ophthalmopathy. Template material for amplifying TCR beta CDR3 regions consisted of RNA transcripts. With the HTBI primer set, the TCR CDR3 went through a first round of RT-PCR. Each CDR3 protein is one row after TCRdb ran MiXCR on the multiplex PCR reads. The sample records hundreds of thousands of distinct CDR3 sequences, around 14% being singletons. Sequences were obtained from blood. These receptors were collected from a woman in her 30s with Graves' hyperthyroidism.

The CDR3 DNA reads as TGTGCCAGCAGCGTAGCTACGATGGGATCTGGGGCCAACGTCCTGACTTTC. Protein sequence: CASSVATMGSGANVLTF. V gene TRBV9 combines with J gene TRBJ2-6; D is uncertain. Trimming took off 0 bases at V and 1 base at J, with 11 bases between the two ends. From germline, CDR1 is SGDLS and CDR2 YYNGEE. This CDR3 contains 17 residues.

The chain links TRBV7-8 to TRBJ2-5; 8 bases map to TRBD1. The CDR3 extends over 15 amino acids. In germline, CDR1 is SGHVS, CDR2 FQNEAQ. V was clipped by 5 bases and J by 13 bases; unmatched bases: 18. The CDR3 DNA reads TGTGCCAGCAGCCCGATAGGACAGGACAGGGACTCCGGGTACTTC. The encoded protein is CASSPIGQDRDSGYF.

This clonotype was picked up many times. The V and J genes are TRBV3-1 and TRBJ1-2, with unresolved D. V shed 3 bases and J shed 8 bases, with 19 bases lying between them. Germline loops: CDR1 LGHDT, CDR2 YNNKEL (reference sequence). The CDR3 extends over 15 amino acids. The CDR3 sequence is CASSHVTVNPMGYTF. The CDR3 coding sequence is TGTGCCAGCAGCCACGTCACGGTCAATCCGATGGGCTACACCTTC.

This clonotype was seen repeatedly, ten times or more. This sequence joins TRBV3-1 and TRBJ2-3, with D perhaps TRBD2 (5 bases). Trimming shortened V by 0 bases and J by 11 bases, and 15 bases separated the two germline ends. The CDR3 contains 14 residues. The germline gives CDR1 LGHDT, CDR2 YNNKEL (reference sequence). The CDR3 DNA follows: TGTGCCAGCAGCCAAGATGTCTCACTAGGGCAGCAGTATTTT. Protein: CASSQDVSLGQQYF.